The clone carrying this T cell receptor beta chain was counted a few times. Together with a sample-barcoded 5' primer, a J-beta primer mix was included in a second PCR lasting roughly 6 to 12 cycles. TCRdb re-called the 5' RACE reads with MiXCR, one entry per CDR3 protein. This sample yields about 1.6 million distinct CDR3 sequences, of which about 35% are seen a single time; 11% belongs to the top ten. This entry belongs to a study of blood T cells in healthy people across ages. CDR1 is SGHTA and CDR2 is FQGTGA in the germline V gene. CDR3 size: 15 residues. Germline trimming cut 2 bases from V and 8 bases from J; bases unmatched to any gene: 9.

The origin of this receptor is a woman aged 25 to 39 in good health. Sequenced sample: blood. The V gene is TRBV7-3, the J gene TRBJ2-1; TRBD2 aligns across 7 bases. The CDR3 protein is CASSLGGGPSYEQFF. As DNA, the CDR3 is TGTGCCAGCAGCTTAGGGGGAGGGCCTAGCTATGAGCAGTTCTTC.